Listed below are T cell receptor beta chains from one sample, sequenced in a study of blood T cell repertoires in COVID-19. TCRdb's copy holds only in-frame clones and misses some; the assay was immunoSEQ multiplex PCR. The table includes 200,000 to 300,000 clones, around 87% detected once. Sequencing was performed on peripheral blood. These receptors originate from a woman between 45 and 60 years old with acute or convalescent COVID-19. Each CDR3 is given with its conserved first and last residue. The D gene is left open where the match is weak. Clone size, where shown, is once, few, many, or a class for clones that have expanded.

clone_size j_call d_call v_call cdr3_nt cdr3_aa
NA TRBJ1-1 TRBD1 TRBV6-2/TRBV6-3 TGTGCCAGCAGTTACCCTGGGACAGGGGTTGAAGCTTTCTTT CASSYPGTGVEAFF
NA TRBJ1-1 TRBD1 TRBV7-2 TGTGCCAGCAGCATAAGGGTCCAACAGGGGCGAGCTTTCTTT CASSIRVQQGRAFF
NA TRBJ1-2 TRBD1 TRBV28 TGTGCCAGCAGTTTTCCGGGTGGGACAGGGGAAGAGGGAGGCTACACCTTC CASSFPGGTGEEGGYTF
NA TRBJ2-7 TRBD2 TRBV2 TGTGCCAGCGTCTTTAGCGGGAGCGCCGAGCAGTACTTC CASVFSGSAEQYF
few TRBJ1-6 TRBD1 TRBV7-8 TGTGCCAGCAGCAGAGGGACGGGACAGCATAATTCACCCCTCCACTTT CASSRGTGQHNSPLHF
NA TRBJ2-3 TRBD1 TRBV9 TGTGCCAGCAACGAAGCGGACAGGGCCACGGGTACGCAGTATTTT CASNEADRATGTQYF
NA TRBJ2-5 TRBD2 TRBV10-1 TGCGCCAGCAGTGAGGAACTAGCGAGCCAAGAGACCCAGTACTTC CASSEELASQETQYF
NA TRBJ1-1 NA TRBV9 TGTGCCAGCAGCGTCGGAGGCAGCCTGAACACTGAAGCTTTCTTT CASSVGGSLNTEAFF
NA TRBJ1-1 NA TRBV7-3 TGTGCCAGCAGCCGGGGACAGAACACTGAAGCTTTCTTT CASSRGQNTEAFF
NA TRBJ2-1 TRBD2 TRBV9 TGTGCCAGCAGCGCGTTAGGACTAGCGAACTACAATGAGCAGTTCTTC CASSALGLANYNEQFF
NA TRBJ1-2 NA TRBV10-3 TGTGCCATCAGTGTACCAGGCCAACCTAACTATGGCTACACCTTC CAISVPGQPNYGYTF
NA TRBJ1-4 NA TRBV21-1 TGTGCCAGCAGCAAAGCAGAGGGCAGCTCTAATGAAAAACTGTTTTTT CASSKAEGSSNEKLFF
NA TRBJ1-5 TRBD1 TRBV28 TGTGCCAGCAAAATGACAGGGGGCGGTTTTGATCAGCCCCTGCATTTT CASKMTGGGFDQPLHF
few TRBJ2-1 NA TRBV7-7 TGTGCCAGCAGCAGGGGGAGATACAATGAGCAGTTCTTC CASSRGRYNEQFF
NA TRBJ1-6 TRBD1 TRBV7-9 TGTGCCAGCAGCTTGACGGGACAGCTAAATTCACCCCTCCACTTT CASSLTGQLNSPLHF
NA TRBJ2-7 NA TRBV5-1 TGCGCCAGCAGTCCCGGGTCCTCTGCCTACGAGCAGTACTTC CASSPGSSAYEQYF
NA TRBJ2-3 TRBD2 TRBV5-1 TGCGCCAGCAGCTTGTTTCTAGCGGGAGATACGCAGTATTTT CASSLFLAGDTQYF
NA TRBJ1-4 NA TRBV2 TGTGCCAGCGGCTCTTGGCAGGGAAGTTATGAAAAACTGTTTTTT CASGSWQGSYEKLFF
NA TRBJ1-4 TRBD1 TRBV6-5 TGTGCCAGCAGGGCGACAGGGGGCTATGAAAAACTGTTTTTT CASRATGGYEKLFF
NA TRBJ2-7 NA TRBV28 TGTGCCGGAGGGGGCACAGCCTACGAGCAGTACTTC CAGGGTAYEQYF
NA TRBJ2-1 TRBD2 TRBV15 TGTGCCACCAGCCGTAGCGGGGGGTTCTACAATGAGCAGTTCTTC CATSRSGGFYNEQFF
NA TRBJ2-1 TRBD2 TRBV18 TGTGCCAGCTCGACTAGCGGAGTGATGGAGGGGGGTGAGCAGTTCTTC CASSTSGVMEGGEQFF
NA TRBJ1-5 NA TRBV7-2 TGTGCCAGCAGCACGCACAGAAATCAGCCCCAGCATTTT CASSTHRNQPQHF
NA TRBJ2-3 TRBD2 TRBV5-1 TGCGCCAGCAGCTTGGCACTAGCGGGAACAGATACGCAGTATTTT CASSLALAGTDTQYF
NA TRBJ1-4 NA TRBV18 TGTGCCAGCTCACCAGACCAAGCGGGCGAAAAACTGTTTTTT CASSPDQAGEKLFF
NA TRBJ1-2 NA TRBV2 TGTGCCAGCAGACCGACAGAGAAGAACTATGGCTACACCTTC CASRPTEKNYGYTF
NA TRBJ1-3 NA TRBV4-2 TGTGCCAGCAGCCGAGGAGCGGTAAGCTCTGGAAACACCATATATTTT CASSRGAVSSGNTIYF
NA TRBJ1-1 NA TRBV18 TGTGCCAGCTCACCGGGAGGGGGGTCTATGAACACTGAAGCTTTCTTT CASSPGGGSMNTEAFF
NA TRBJ2-1 TRBD2 TRBV7-3 TGTGCCAGCAGCTTAACCAGCGGGAGTATCAATGAGCAGTTCTTC CASSLTSGSINEQFF
NA TRBJ2-7 NA TRBV20-1 TGCAGTGCTAGTGAGACACGTTCCTACGAGCAGTACTTC CSASETRSYEQYF
NA TRBJ2-5 NA TRBV5-1 TGCGCCAGCAGCTTGGCCAATCCCCAAGAGACCCAGTACTTC CASSLANPQETQYF
NA TRBJ1-1 NA TRBV20-1 TGCAGTGCCCCCTTTTTCACTGAAGCTTTCTTT CSAPFFTEAFF
few TRBJ1-2 NA TRBV30 TGTGCCTGGAGTGTGGCCGGGGGGAGCATTTCTTATGGCTACACCTTC CAWSVAGGSISYGYTF
NA TRBJ1-6 TRBD1 TRBV19 TGTGCCAGTAGCCAATCGATGGGACAGGGTCCTTCACCCCTCCACTTT CASSQSMGQGPSPLHF
NA TRBJ1-2 NA TRBV28 TGTGCCAGCAGTCCCCCAGGGTTGAGCTATGGCTACACCTTC CASSPPGLSYGYTF
NA TRBJ2-1 TRBD2 TRBV6-2/TRBV6-3 TGTGCCAGCAGTTCCCTCACTGGACTAGCAGAGAACAATGAGCAGTTCTTC CASSSLTGLAENNEQFF
NA TRBJ2-3 NA TRBV9 TGTGCCAGCAGCGTAGTCGCGAGCACAGATACGCAGTATTTT CASSVVASTDTQYF
NA TRBJ1-5 NA TRBV7-9 TGTGCCAGCAGCTGGGCGGGGGGGCAAAATCAGCCCCAGCATTTT CASSWAGGQNQPQHF
once TRBJ1-2 TRBD1 TRBV11-3 TGTGCCAGCAGCCGACAGGGGGATGGCTACACCTTC CASSRQGDGYTF